Reported below is one T cell receptor beta chain. This sample is part of a study of shared clonotypes between healthy human individuals. Germline assignment: CDR1 MDHEN and CDR2 SYDVKM. After removal of 6 bases from V and 5 bases from J, the junction contained 6 bases not matched to a gene. The CDR3 runs 14 residues. Each subset's genomic DNA was shared equally among a number of immunoSEQ plates. The method was immunoSEQ multiplex PCR; TCRdb's version includes in-frame clones alone and lacks a portion of them. Among about 2.4 million clones listed, approximately 92% were seen once. The material sequenced was naive CD4+ T cells sorted from blood. This sample's subset: CD45RA+ positively selected. The receptor's source is a man between 18 and 35 years old in good health. This chain links TRBV28 with TRBJ2-7; TRBD2 aligns across 11 bases. CDR3 protein: CASRGTSGSNEQYF. Written as DNA, the CDR3 is TGTGCCAGCAGGGGAACTAGCGGGAGTAACGAGCAGTACTTC.